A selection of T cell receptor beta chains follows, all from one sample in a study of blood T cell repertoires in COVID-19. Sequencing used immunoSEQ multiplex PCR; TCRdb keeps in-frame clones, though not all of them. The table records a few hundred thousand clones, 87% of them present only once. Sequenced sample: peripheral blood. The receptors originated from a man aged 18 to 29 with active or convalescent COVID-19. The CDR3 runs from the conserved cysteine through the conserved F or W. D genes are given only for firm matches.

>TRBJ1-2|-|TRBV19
CASSIASPGGSYGYTF
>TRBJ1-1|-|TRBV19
CASSARTERMNTEAFF
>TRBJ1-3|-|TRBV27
CASSLSGPGNTIYF
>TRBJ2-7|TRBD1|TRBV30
CAWSPTGGFSDEQYF
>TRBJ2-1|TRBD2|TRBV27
CASSLKNLAAYNEQFF
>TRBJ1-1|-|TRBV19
CATMTAQNTEAFF
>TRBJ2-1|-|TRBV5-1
CASSFRTDNEQFF
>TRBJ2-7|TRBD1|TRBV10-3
CAISDPPGGESYEQYF
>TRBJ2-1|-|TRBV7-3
CASSSGTRGEQFF
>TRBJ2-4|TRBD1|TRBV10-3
CAISDPDRTAKNIQYF
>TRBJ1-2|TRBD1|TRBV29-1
CSAASSTGHGYTF
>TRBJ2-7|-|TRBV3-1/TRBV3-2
CASSQATPSGSGEQYF
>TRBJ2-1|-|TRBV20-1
CSPILLQFF
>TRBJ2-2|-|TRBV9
CASSVVLGANTGELFF
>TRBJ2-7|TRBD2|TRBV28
CASSQRSGRALYEQYF
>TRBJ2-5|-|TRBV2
CASSLPIQRETQYF
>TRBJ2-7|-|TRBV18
CASSASADYEQYF
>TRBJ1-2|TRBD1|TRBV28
CASSLSGGYGYTF
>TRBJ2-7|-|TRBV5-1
CASSGDGTLSYEQYF
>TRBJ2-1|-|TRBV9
CASSVGSNSGNEQFF
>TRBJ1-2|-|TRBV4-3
CASSQERGTNYGYTF
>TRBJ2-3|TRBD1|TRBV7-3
CASSLPPGGATPDTQYF
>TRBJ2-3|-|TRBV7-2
CASSPTGPYTDTQYF
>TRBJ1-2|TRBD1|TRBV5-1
CASSLAGGSNYGYTF
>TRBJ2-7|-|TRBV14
CANSQEKTFSGREGYEQYF
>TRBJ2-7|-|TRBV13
CASSLGTLTSSNEQYF
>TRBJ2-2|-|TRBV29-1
CSVEGTGTPDTGELFF
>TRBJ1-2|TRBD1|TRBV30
CAWSVRQGARDGYTF
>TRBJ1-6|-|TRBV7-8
CASSLRSGTINSPLHF
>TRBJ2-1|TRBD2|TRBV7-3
CASTPGTRFNNEQFF
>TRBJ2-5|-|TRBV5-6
CASSLSGSSSETQYF
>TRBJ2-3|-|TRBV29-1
CSVEGRSDTQYF
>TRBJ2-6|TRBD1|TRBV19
CASSVQPGQGFPGANVLTF
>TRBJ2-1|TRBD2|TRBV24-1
CATSDLRESGGEQFF
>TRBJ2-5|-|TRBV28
CASIGTGKWQETQYF
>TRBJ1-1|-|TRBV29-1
CSVGGADEAFF
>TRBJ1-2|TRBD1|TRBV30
CAWTVSGGHGYTF
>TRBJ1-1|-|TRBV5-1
CASSKDSNTEAFF
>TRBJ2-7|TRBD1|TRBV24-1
CATSTVTGISYEQYF
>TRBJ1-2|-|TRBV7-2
CASSLAGGLGYGYTF
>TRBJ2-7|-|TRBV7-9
CATQLYSPGEQYF
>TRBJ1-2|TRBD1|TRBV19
CASSGQGAGYTF
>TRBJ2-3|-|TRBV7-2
CASSLRDTQYF
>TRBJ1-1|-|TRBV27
CASRVQGSDTEAFF
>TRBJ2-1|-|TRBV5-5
CASSLYVGADEQFF
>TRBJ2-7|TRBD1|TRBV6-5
CASKTSTGASYEQYF
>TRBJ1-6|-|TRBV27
CASSPRAGINSPLHF
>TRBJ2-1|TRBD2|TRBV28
CASRSPRREGRNEQFF
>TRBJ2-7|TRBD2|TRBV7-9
CASSNQGLFPEQYF
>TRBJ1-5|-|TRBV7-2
CASSLQGPNQPQHF
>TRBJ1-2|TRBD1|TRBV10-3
CAIRGQENYGYTF
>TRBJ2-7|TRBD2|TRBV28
CATTGTSEYEQYF
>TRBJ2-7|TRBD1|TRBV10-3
CAITADRGDEQYF
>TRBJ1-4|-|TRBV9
CASSVEYQGGENKEKLFF
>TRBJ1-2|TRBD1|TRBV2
CASSRDRGANYGYTF
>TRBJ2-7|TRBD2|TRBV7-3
CASSPSLAGPHEQYF
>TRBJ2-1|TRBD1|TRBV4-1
CASSQPGQGKDEQFF
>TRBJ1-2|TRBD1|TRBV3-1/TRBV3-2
CASRDRGGYGYTF
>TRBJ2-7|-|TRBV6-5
CASSYRRGPSYEQYF
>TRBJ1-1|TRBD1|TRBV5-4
CASSLGTGTGGVDTEAFF